In this sample, the clone carrying this TCR beta chain turned up a few times. What it binds is unknown. CDR1 is MGHRA and CDR2 is YSYEKL in the germline V gene. Trimming shortened V by 0 bases and J by 1 base, and 10 bases separated the two germline ends. This CDR3 region has 17 residues. TCRdb re-derived calls from the 5' RACE reads in MiXCR, one entry per CDR3 protein. The repertoire consists of approximately 170,000 distinct CDR3 sequences, with approximately 9.9% occurring once and the leading ten covering 36%. The entry originates in a study of T cells after yellow fever vaccination. Study findings and constraints: Contamination of FACS-sorted repertoires by abundant clonotypes from the bulk population could occur. Overlap between CD4 and CD8 compartments was detected for a small share of clonotypes. Subsequent booster samples again held most clones from primary vaccination (96% CD4, 85% to 90% CD8).

This TCR came from a man younger than 35 who received the YFV17D yellow fever vaccine. J is TRBJ2-6 and V is TRBV4-1; tentative D call: TRBD2 (6 bases). The sample in question was CD8+ T cells sorted from PBMCs, obtained 15 days after the yellow fever booster vaccination. The CDR3 spells CASSQDAGRSGANVLTF. The CDR3 DNA reads as TGCGCCAGCAGCCAAGATGCGGGGAGATCTGGGGCCAACGTCCTGACTTTC.